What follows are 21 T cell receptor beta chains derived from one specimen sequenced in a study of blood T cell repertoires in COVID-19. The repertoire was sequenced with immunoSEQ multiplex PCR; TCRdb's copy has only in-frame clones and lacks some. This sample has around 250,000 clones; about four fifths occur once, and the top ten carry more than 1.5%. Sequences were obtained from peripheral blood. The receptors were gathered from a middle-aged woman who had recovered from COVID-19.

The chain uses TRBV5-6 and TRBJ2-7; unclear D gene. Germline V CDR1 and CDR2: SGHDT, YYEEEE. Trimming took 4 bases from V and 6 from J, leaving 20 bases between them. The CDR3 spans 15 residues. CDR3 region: CASSLGSIGAGEQYF. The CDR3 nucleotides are TGTGCCAGCAGCCTGGGCTCAATAGGAGCTGGCGAGCAGTACTTC.

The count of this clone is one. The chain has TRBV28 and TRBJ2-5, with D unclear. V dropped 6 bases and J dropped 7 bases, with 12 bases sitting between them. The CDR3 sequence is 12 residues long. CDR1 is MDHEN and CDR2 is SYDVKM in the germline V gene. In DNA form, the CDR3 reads TGTGCCAGCAGCGCACCCCAGGCGACCCAGTACTTC. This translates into CASSAPQATQYF.

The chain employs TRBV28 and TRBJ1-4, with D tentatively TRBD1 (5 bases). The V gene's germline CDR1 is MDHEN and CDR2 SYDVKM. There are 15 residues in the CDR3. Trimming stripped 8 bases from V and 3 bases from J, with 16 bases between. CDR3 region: CASENAEGANEKLFF. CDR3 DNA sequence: TGTGCCAGCGAAAACGCGGAAGGGGCTAATGAAAAACTGTTTTTT.

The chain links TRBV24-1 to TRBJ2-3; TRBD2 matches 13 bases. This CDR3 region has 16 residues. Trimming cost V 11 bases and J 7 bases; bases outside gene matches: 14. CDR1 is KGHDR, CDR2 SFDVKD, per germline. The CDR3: CAIQGTSGTAGNTQYF. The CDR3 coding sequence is TGTGCCATCCAGGGGACTAGCGGGACGGCGGGTAATACGCAGTATTTT.

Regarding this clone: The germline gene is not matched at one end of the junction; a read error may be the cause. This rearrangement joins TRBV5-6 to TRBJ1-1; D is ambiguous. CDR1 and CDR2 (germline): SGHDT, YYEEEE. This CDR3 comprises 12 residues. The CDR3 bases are TGTGCCAGCAGCTTTTTGAGGACTGAGGCTTTCTTT. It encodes CASSFLRTEAFF.

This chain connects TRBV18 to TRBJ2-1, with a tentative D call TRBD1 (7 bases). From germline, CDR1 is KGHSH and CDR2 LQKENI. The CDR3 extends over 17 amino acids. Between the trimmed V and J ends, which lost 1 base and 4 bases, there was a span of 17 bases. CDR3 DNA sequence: TGTGCCAGCTCACCACGGGACAGTACCGGGGGTTACAATGAGCAGTTCTTC. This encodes CASSPRDSTGGYNEQFF.

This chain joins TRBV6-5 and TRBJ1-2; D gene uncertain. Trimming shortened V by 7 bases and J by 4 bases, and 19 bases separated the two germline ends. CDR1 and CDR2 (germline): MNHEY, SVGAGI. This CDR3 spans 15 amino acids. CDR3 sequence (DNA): TGTGCCAGCACGGAGTATCTAGGCAACTCCTATGGCTACACCTTC. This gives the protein CASTEYLGNSYGYTF.

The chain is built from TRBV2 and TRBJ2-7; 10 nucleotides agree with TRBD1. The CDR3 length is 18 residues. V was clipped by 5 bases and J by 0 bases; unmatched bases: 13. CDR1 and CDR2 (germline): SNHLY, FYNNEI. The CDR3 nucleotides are TGTGCCAGCAGTACCTCCGGGACAGGGGCCTGGAGCTCCTACGAGCAGTACTTC. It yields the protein CASSTSGTGAWSSYEQYF.

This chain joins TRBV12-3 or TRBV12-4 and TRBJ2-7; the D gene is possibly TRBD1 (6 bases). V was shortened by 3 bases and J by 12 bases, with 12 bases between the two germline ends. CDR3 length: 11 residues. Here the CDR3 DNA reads TGTGCCAGCAGTTTCGGCAGGGGAAGGTACTTC. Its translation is CASSFGRGRYF.

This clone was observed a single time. CDR3 in DNA: TGTGCCAGCAGCCCCGAGGCCTCCTACGAGCAGTACTTC. It encodes CASSPEASYEQYF. The J gene is TRBJ2-7, the V gene TRBV2; D remains ambiguous. Trimming shortened V by 6 bases and J by 0 bases, and 9 bases separated the two germline ends. Germline values: CDR1 SNHLY, CDR2 FYNNEI. CDR3 length: 13 residues. Full variable domain (missing parts from reference TRBV2 and TRBJ2-7): EPEVTQTPSHQVTQMGQEVILRCVPISNHLYFYWYRQILGQKVEFLVSFYNNEISEKSEIFDDQFSVERPDGSNFTLKIRSTKLEDSAMYFCASSPEASYEQYFGPGTRLTVT.

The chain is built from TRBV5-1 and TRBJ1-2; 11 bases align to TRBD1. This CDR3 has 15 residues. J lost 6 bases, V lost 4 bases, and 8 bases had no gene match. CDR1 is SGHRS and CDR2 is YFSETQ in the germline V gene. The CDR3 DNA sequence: TGCGCCAGCAGCAAATGGACAGGGGGCGAGGATGGCTACACCTTC. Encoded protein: CASSKWTGGEDGYTF.

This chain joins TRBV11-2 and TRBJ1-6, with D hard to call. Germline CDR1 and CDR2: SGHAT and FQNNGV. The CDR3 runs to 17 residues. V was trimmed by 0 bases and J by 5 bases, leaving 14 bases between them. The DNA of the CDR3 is TGTGCCAGCAGCTTAGATTTTGGAGGGTCTCATAATTCACCCCTCCACTTT. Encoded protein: CASSLDFGGSHNSPLHF.

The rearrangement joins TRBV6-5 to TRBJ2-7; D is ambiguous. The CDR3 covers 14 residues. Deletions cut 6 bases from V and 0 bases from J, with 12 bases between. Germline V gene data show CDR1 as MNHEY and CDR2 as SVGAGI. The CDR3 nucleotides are TGTGCCAGCAGGTCTGTTTCCAGCTCCTACGAGCAGTACTTC. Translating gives CASRSVSSSYEQYF.

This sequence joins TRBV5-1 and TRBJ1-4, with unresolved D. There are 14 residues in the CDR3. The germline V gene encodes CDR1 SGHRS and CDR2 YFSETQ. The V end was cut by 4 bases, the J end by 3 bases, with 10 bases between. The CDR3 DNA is TGCGCCAGCAGCCCCCGTGCGGCTAATGAAAAACTGTTTTTT. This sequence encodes CASSPRAANEKLFF.

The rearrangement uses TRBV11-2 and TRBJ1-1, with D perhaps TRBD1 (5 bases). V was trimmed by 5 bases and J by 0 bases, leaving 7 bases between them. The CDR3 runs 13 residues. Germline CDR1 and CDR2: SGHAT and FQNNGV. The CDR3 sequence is CASSQGMNTEAFF. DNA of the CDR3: TGTGCCAGCAGCCAGGGAATGAACACTGAAGCTTTCTTT. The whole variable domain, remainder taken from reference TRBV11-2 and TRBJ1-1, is EAGVAQSPRYKIIEKRQSVAFWCNPISGHATLYWYQQILGQGPKLLIQFQNNGVVDDSQLPKDRFSAERLKGVDSTLKIQPAKLEDSAVYLCASSQGMNTEAFFGQGTRLTVV.

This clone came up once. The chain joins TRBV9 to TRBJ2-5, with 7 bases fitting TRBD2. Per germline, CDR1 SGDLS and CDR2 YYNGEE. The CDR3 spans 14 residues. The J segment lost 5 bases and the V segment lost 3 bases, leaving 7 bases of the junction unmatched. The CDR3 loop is CASSATSAGETQYF. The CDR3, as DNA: TGTGCCAGCAGCGCAACTAGCGCGGGGGAGACCCAGTACTTC. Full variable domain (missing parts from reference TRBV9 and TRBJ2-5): DSGVTQTPKHLITATGQRVTLRCSPRSGDLSVYWYQQSLDQGLQFLIQYYNGEERAKGNILERFSAQQFPDLHSELNLSSLELGDSALYFCASSATSAGETQYFGPGTRLLVL.

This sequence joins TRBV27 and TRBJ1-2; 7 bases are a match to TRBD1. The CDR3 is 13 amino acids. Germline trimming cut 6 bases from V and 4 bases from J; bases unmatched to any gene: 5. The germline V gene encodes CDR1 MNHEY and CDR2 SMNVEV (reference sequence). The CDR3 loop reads CASSLTGIYGYTF. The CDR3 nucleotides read TGTGCCAGCAGCCTGACAGGGATCTATGGCTACACCTTC.

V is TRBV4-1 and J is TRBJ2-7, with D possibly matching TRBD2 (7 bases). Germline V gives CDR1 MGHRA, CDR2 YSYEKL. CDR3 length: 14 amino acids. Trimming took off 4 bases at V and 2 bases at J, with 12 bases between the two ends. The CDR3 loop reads CASSPGGLTYEQYF. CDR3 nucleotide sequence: TGCGCCAGCAGCCCGGGGGGCCTAACCTACGAGCAGTACTTC.

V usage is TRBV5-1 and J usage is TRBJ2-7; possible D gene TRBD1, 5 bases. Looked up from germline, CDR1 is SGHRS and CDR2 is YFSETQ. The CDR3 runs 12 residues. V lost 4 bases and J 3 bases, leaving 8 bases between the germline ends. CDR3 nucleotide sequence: TGCGCCAGCAGCATTGACAGCTACGAGCAGTACTTC. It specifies CASSIDSYEQYF.

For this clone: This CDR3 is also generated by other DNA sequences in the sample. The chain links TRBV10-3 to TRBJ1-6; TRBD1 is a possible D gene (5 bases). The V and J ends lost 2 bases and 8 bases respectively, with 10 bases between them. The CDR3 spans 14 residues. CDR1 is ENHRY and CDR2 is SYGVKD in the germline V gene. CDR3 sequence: CAISEAGLDSPLHF. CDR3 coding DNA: TGTGCCATCAGTGAGGCAGGGCTGGATTCACCCCTCCACTTT.

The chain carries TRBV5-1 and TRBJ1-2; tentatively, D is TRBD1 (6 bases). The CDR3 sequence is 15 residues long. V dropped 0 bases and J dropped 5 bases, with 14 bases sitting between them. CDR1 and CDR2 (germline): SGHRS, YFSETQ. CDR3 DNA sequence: TGCGCCAGCAGCTTGGACCGGACAGAGCTTTATGGCTACACCTTC. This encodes CASSLDRTELYGYTF.